This entry describes one T cell receptor (beta chain). Sequencing used immunoSEQ multiplex PCR; TCRdb keeps in-frame clones, though not all of them. The sample includes some 120,000 clones, 87% seen only once; the top ten take 9.5% to 13%. The data are from a study of control samples from healthy donors and cancer patients. V trimming: 2 bases; J trimming: 4 bases; junction bases outside the gene matches: 5. This CDR3 is 15 amino acids long. Germline assignment: CDR1 SNHLY and CDR2 FYNNEI. The clonotype originates from a man aged 25 to 40 in good health. The chain joins TRBV2 to TRBJ2-3; 8 bases are shared with TRBD2. Sequenced input: blood. The CDR3 coding sequence is TGTGCCAGCAGTGAATCTCCCGGGAGGGCAGATACGCAGTATTTT. Protein: CASSESPGRADTQYF.